These 22 T cell receptor beta chains originate from one sample sequenced in a study of graft-versus-host responses after intestinal transplantation. TCRdb's copy holds only in-frame clones and misses some; the assay was immunoSEQ multiplex PCR. The table has 100,000 or so clones, 75% to 95% seen once. The antigens for these receptors are not known. Sequences were derived from unstimulated CD4+ T cells sorted from spleen or lymph node cells, sampled before transplant. The receptors were sampled from a human donor who was the organ donor for an intestinal transplant.

A few counts support this clone. This chain links TRBV6-5 with TRBJ1-4; D is possibly TRBD1 (6 bases). V shed 7 bases and J shed 1 base, with 10 bases lying between them. Germline CDR1 reads MNHEY; CDR2 reads SVGAGI. This CDR3 is 14 amino acids long. CDR3 in amino acids: CASTSDRTNEKLFF. CDR3 in DNA: TGTGCCAGCACCTCGGACAGAACTAATGAAAAACTGTTTTTT.

The rearrangement joins TRBV20-1 to TRBJ2-5; D is ambiguous. This CDR3 is built from 11 residues. In germline, CDR1 is DFQATT, CDR2 SNEGSKA (reference sequence). The V end lost 2 bases, the J end lost 5 bases, and 6 bases lay between the germline ends. The CDR3 loop reads CSARSEETQYF. The CDR3 DNA follows: TGCAGTGCTAGATCCGAGGAGACCCAGTACTTC.

This clone was observed a handful of times. V and J are TRBV10-3 and TRBJ2-7, with TRBD1 matching over 7 bases. V trimming: 4 bases; J trimming: 1 base; junction bases outside the gene matches: 7. The CDR3 covers 15 residues. Germline assignment: CDR1 ENHRY and CDR2 SYGVKD. CDR3 region: CAISVGQGESYEQYF. The CDR3 coding sequence is TGTGCCATCAGTGTGGGGCAGGGGGAATCCTACGAGCAGTACTTC.

The chain joins TRBV5-1 to TRBJ1-5; no clear D. Between the trimmed V and J ends, which lost 4 bases and 4 bases, there was a span of 9 bases. Germline lookup yields CDR1 SGHRS and CDR2 YFSETQ. This CDR3 contains 13 residues. CDR3 DNA: TGCGCCAGCAGCGCTCGGACTAATCAGCCCCAGCATTTT. Its protein is CASSARTNQPQHF. The entire variable domain, with the rest obtained from reference TRBV5-1 and TRBJ1-5, is as follows: KAGVTQTPRYLIKTRGQQVTLSCSPISGHRSVSWYQQTPGQGLQFLFEYFSETQRNKGNFPGRFSGRQFSNSRSEMNVSTLELGDSALYLCASSARTNQPQHFGDGTRLSIL.

The gene calls are TRBV5-1 and TRBJ2-5; maybe TRBD2 (6 bases). The CDR3 extends over 13 amino acids. CDR1 is SGHRS, CDR2 YFSETQ, per germline. The V gene lost 0 bases and the J gene lost 7 bases, with 10 bases spanning the gap. The CDR3 sequence is CASSLGMGGTQYF. The CDR3 coding sequence is TGCGCCAGCAGCTTGGGTATGGGGGGGACCCAGTACTTC.

This chain joins TRBV7-9 and TRBJ1-3, with D unresolved. Germline assignment: CDR1 SEHNR and CDR2 FQNEAQ (reference sequence). The CDR3 runs to 16 residues. The V end was cut by 5 bases, the J end by 5 bases, with 19 bases between. CDR3 amino acids: CASSQHTSDRRNTIYF. For the CDR3, the DNA is TGTGCCAGCAGCCAACATACAAGCGACCGTAGAAACACCATATATTTT.

The rearrangement uses TRBV6-5 and TRBJ2-7; TRBD1 matches at 7 bases. The CDR3 length is 16 residues. CDR1 and CDR2 from the germline V gene are MNHEY and SVGAGI. Trimming took 0 bases from V and 0 from J; bases not matched to a gene: 5. Written as DNA, the CDR3 is TGTGCCAGCAGTTACTCGAGACAGGGCAACTCCTACGAGCAGTACTTC. Its translation: CASSYSRQGNSYEQYF.

The rearrangement links TRBV10-3 to TRBJ2-7; D is perhaps TRBD2 (5 bases). Trimming shortened V by 2 bases and J by 6 bases, and 14 bases separated the two germline ends. This CDR3 spans 14 amino acids. Germline V gives CDR1 ENHRY, CDR2 SYGVKD. The CDR3 DNA is TGTGCCATCAGTGAGCGGGGTATAGCGATCGAGCAGTACTTC. Translated, it gives CAISERGIAIEQYF.

CDR3 in amino acids: CSVGMGSGLAGGRYEQYF. The CDR3 nucleotides are TGCAGCGTTGGAATGGGCTCGGGACTAGCGGGGGGACGCTACGAGCAGTACTTC. This chain links TRBV29-1 with TRBJ2-7; 15 bases map to TRBD2. In germline, CDR1 is SQVTM, CDR2 ANQGSEA. This CDR3 comprises 18 residues. V lost 4 bases and J lost 3; bases outside the gene matches: 13.

The chain uses TRBV10-3 and TRBJ2-5; possible D gene TRBD2, 6 bases. The CDR3 has 13 residues. CDR1 ENHRY and CDR2 SYGVKD come from the germline V gene. V was shortened by 5 bases and J by 4 bases, with 11 bases between the two germline ends. Here the CDR3 reads CAISLGGGETQYF. The CDR3 nucleotides are TGTGCCATCAGTCTGGGGGGTGGAGAGACCCAGTACTTC.

The CDR3 protein is CTSSHPLAHPLEQYF. The CDR3 DNA reads TGCACCAGCAGCCACCCACTAGCCCACCCTTTGGAGCAGTATTTT. V and J are TRBV1 and TRBJ2-3; no DNA check was done on the table's D call, TRBD2. TRBV1 is listed as a pseudogene. The CDR3 is made up of 15 amino acids.

The CDR3 DNA follows: TGCGCCAGCAGCCAAGTATTAGCGGGACCGTACGAGCAGTACTTC. This translates into CASSQVLAGPYEQYF. V is TRBV4-1 and J is TRBJ2-7, with 8 positions matching TRBD2. Germline values: CDR1 MGHRA, CDR2 YSYEKL. The CDR3 extends over 15 amino acids. The V and J ends lost 1 base and 4 bases, in that order; junction bases with no gene match: 6.

The chain employs TRBV15 and TRBJ2-7, with 7 bases matching TRBD2. CDR3 length equals 16 residues. V shed 0 bases, J shed 3 bases, and the junction held 8 bases outside the gene matches. Germline V gives CDR1 LNHNV, CDR2 YYDKDF (reference sequence). The CDR3 DNA follows: TGTGCCACCAGCAGAGATTTCGGGGGGATAGGCTACGAGCAGTACTTC. Its translation is CATSRDFGGIGYEQYF.

This chain joins TRBV7-2 and TRBJ1-2; TRBD1 aligns across 8 bases. The V gene's germline CDR1 is SGHTA and CDR2 FQGNSA. J lost 4 bases, V lost 7 bases, and 11 bases had no gene match. The CDR3 runs 15 residues. The CDR3 DNA is TGTGCCAGCACCAGAAACCCCGACAGGGGCTATGGCTACACCTTC. Encoded protein: CASTRNPDRGYGYTF.

The V call is TRBV27, the J call TRBJ1-2, with D unclear. Trimming took off 6 bases at V and 0 bases at J, with 8 bases between the two ends. Germline V gene lookup returns CDR1 MNHEY and CDR2 SMNVEV (reference sequence). CDR3 length: 13 residues. The CDR3 sequence: CASRFGANYGYTF. Written as DNA, the CDR3 is TGTGCCAGCAGGTTCGGAGCTAACTATGGCTACACCTTC.

The V call is TRBV5-1, the J call TRBJ2-7, with D uncertain. The V end was cut by 0 bases, the J end by 6 bases, with 10 bases between. CDR1 SGHRS and CDR2 YFSETQ come from the germline V gene. This CDR3 has 13 residues. CDR3 sequence (DNA): TGCGCCAGCAGCTTGGTCGGTTTATTCGAGCAGTACTTC. This encodes CASSLVGLFEQYF.

The chain joins TRBV4-1 to TRBJ2-4; 9 bases match TRBD2. The trim removed 4 bases at V and 8 bases at J, leaving 15 bases unmatched. The CDR3 loop spans 17 amino acids. Per germline, CDR1 MGHRA and CDR2 YSYEKL. CDR3 residues: CASSLAPGGGASYIQYF. DNA of the CDR3: TGCGCCAGCAGCCTTGCCCCCGGCGGGGGGGCTTCGTACATTCAGTACTTC.

The rearrangement uses TRBV7-3 and TRBJ2-1; no clear D gene. CDR1 is SGHTA, CDR2 FQGTGA, per germline. This CDR3 contains 17 residues. The V gene lost 2 bases and the J gene lost 3 bases, with 17 bases spanning the gap. As DNA, the CDR3 is TGTGCCAGCAGCTTATTCTTCTCCGGTACAGTCTACAATGAGCAGTTCTTC. Residues: CASSLFFSGTVYNEQFF.

The chain uses TRBV19 and TRBJ1-5; 10 bases are shared with TRBD1. CDR1 is LNHDA and CDR2 is SQIVND in the germline V gene (reference sequence). V dropped 8 bases and J dropped 4; count of bases not matched to a gene: 5. This CDR3 has 14 amino acids. The CDR3 loop reads CASRDRGPNQPQHF. DNA for the CDR3: TGTGCCAGTCGGGACAGGGGACCAAATCAGCCCCAGCATTTT.

The chain employs TRBV4-3 and TRBJ2-5; perhaps TRBD2 as D (6 bases). Per the germline V gene, CDR1 is LGHNA and CDR2 is YSLEER. V lost 1 base to trimming and J lost 5 bases, with 17 bases between them. The CDR3 has 16 residues. CDR3 nucleotides: TGCGCCAGCAGCCAAGCCGGGACTTCTATGGGTGAGACCCAGTACTTC. This translates into CASSQAGTSMGETQYF.

The V call is TRBV11-1, the J call TRBJ2-7; D gene ambiguous. CDR3 length: 12 amino acids. Germline V CDR1 and CDR2: SGHAT, FQDESV (reference sequence). The ends were cut back, 5 bases at V and 3 bases at J, with 8 bases in the middle. The DNA for the CDR3 is TGTGCCAGCAGCCCAACGAGCTACGAGCAGTACTTC. Protein product: CASSPTSYEQYF.

V gene TRBV9 combines with J gene TRBJ2-5, with 15 nucleotides matching TRBD2. The CDR3 is 17 amino acids. CDR1 and CDR2 from the germline V gene are SGDLS and YYNGEE. V lost 0 bases, J lost 2 bases, and 2 bases stayed unmatched. CDR3 in DNA: TGTGCCAGCAGCGTAGCAGGACTAGCGGGGGGGCAAGAGACCCAGTACTTC. Encoded protein: CASSVAGLAGGQETQYF.